A selection of T cell receptor beta chains follows, all from one sample in a study of CD8+ T cells in alopecia areata. The table came from immunoSEQ multiplex PCR; TCRdb's copy has only in-frame clones and leaves some out. The data contain 150,000 to 200,000 clones, 50% to 60% of them singletons. The sample was CD4+ T cells sorted from blood. All receptors come from a human donor in good health. CDR3s include the opening cysteine and the closing phenylalanine or tryptophan. D genes are given only for firm matches. The size entry is marked missing in some rows and otherwise reads once, few, many or a size class.

d_gene,j_gene,abundance,v_gene,CDR3aa,CDR3nt
.,TRBJ2-7,.,TRBV10-2,CASIGTGRSYEQYF,TGCGCCAGCATTGGTACAGGGAGGTCCTACGAGCAGTACTTC
.,TRBJ2-1,few,TRBV29-1,CSVRPPGGAGNEQFF,TGCAGCGTTCGACCCCCCGGGGGTGCTGGTAATGAGCAGTTCTTC
TRBD1,TRBJ1-5,.,TRBV29-1,CSASGQGDNQPQHF,TGCAGCGCTAGTGGACAGGGAGACAATCAGCCCCAGCATTTT
.,TRBJ1-1,.,TRBV9,CASSPAGRMNTEAFF,TGTGCCAGCAGCCCTGCCGGGAGGATGAACACTGAAGCTTTCTTT
.,TRBJ2-7,.,TRBV6-5,CASSTNYPPGQYF,TGTGCCAGCAGTACCAACTATCCCCCAGGGCAGTACTTC
.,TRBJ2-1,.,TRBV29-1,CSAVLKGGAEGEQFF,TGCAGCGCCGTTCTGAAAGGGGGCGCGGAGGGCGAGCAGTTCTTC
TRBD1,TRBJ2-1,.,TRBV5-5,CASSYWKAGTGSANEQFF,TGTGCCAGCAGCTACTGGAAGGCCGGGACAGGCTCCGCCAATGAGCAGTTCTTC
.,TRBJ2-7,.,TRBV4-1,CASSQVGDEQYF,TGCGCCAGCAGCCAAGTCGGGGACGAGCAGTACTTC
TRBD2,TRBJ2-2,.,TRBV5-6,CASSLGLAATGELFF,TGTGCCAGCAGCCTGGGACTAGCGGCCACCGGGGAGCTGTTTTTT
.,TRBJ1-1,.,TRBV5-1,CASSLEMNTEAFF,TGCGCCAGCAGCTTGGAGATGAACACTGAAGCTTTCTTT
.,TRBJ1-1,.,TRBV29-1,CSVVYRQNTEAFF,TGCAGCGTAGTATACCGACAGAACACTGAAGCTTTCTTT
.,TRBJ2-7,.,TRBV6-1,CASSPERNPSYEQYF,TGTGCCAGCAGCCCCGAAAGGAACCCCTCCTACGAGCAGTACTTC
.,TRBJ1-2,.,TRBV20-1,CSARAAYGYTF,TGCAGTGCTAGAGCGGCCTATGGCTACACCTTC
.,TRBJ1-1,.,TRBV30,CAWSPDTKAFF,TGTGCCTGGAGTCCCGACACGAAAGCTTTCTTT
.,TRBJ1-2,.,TRBV4-1,CASREDGGLGYTF,TGCGCCAGCAGGGAGGACGGAGGATTAGGCTACACCTTC
TRBD2,TRBJ2-3,.,TRBV5-4,CASRLWTSGARGTQYF,TGTGCCAGCAGACTATGGACTAGCGGGGCCCGTGGTACGCAGTATTTT
.,TRBJ2-7,few,TRBV21-1,CASSMGGRAISYEQYF,TGTGCCAGCAGCATGGGCGGGAGGGCTATCTCCTACGAGCAGTACTTC
TRBD2,TRBJ2-3,.,TRBV19,CASKGLTPAAQYF,TGTGCCAGTAAGGGACTAACACCCGCAGCGCAGTATTTT
.,TRBJ2-3,few,TRBV2,CASRIGVADTQYF,TGTGCCAGCAGGATTGGAGTGGCAGATACGCAGTATTTT
TRBD2,TRBJ2-2,few,TRBV14,CASSPGLARTGELFF,TGTGCCAGCAGCCCGGGACTAGCACGCACCGGGGAGCTGTTTTTT
TRBD2,TRBJ2-4,.,TRBV7-8,CASSRGALAGLAKNIQYF,TGTGCCAGCAGCCGCGGCGCGCTAGCGGGCTTAGCCAAAAACATTCAGTACTTC
.,TRBJ2-3,.,TRBV5-6,CASISRFTDTQYF,TGTGCCAGCATTAGCCGTTTCACAGATACGCAGTATTTT
.,TRBJ1-2,.,TRBV27,CASRSSRDYGYTF,TGTGCCAGCAGAAGCTCGAGGGACTATGGCTACACCTTC
.,TRBJ1-1,.,TRBV10-3,CAISLNGNTEAFF,TGTGCCATCAGTCTCAACGGGAACACTGAAGCTTTCTTT
TRBD1,TRBJ2-7,.,TRBV10-3,CAISLRDRGPYEQYF,TGTGCCATCAGCCTCCGGGACAGGGGCCCCTACGAGCAGTACTTC
TRBD1,TRBJ2-3,.,TRBV5-1,CASSTGQGTDTQYF,TGCGCCAGCAGCACGGGACAGGGGACAGATACGCAGTATTTT
.,TRBJ2-3,.,TRBV29-1,CSADSRGGTDTQYF,TGCAGCGCTGATTCTAGGGGGGGCACAGATACGCAGTATTTT
TRBD1,TRBJ2-7,.,TRBV7-2,CASSWGQGKSYEQYF,TGTGCCAGCAGCTGGGGACAGGGGAAATCCTACGAGCAGTACTTC
TRBD1,TRBJ1-5,.,TRBV30,CAWSAWDRGNQPQHF,TGTGCCTGGAGTGCCTGGGACAGAGGAAATCAGCCCCAGCATTTT
.,TRBJ2-7,.,TRBV30,CAWSASYEQYF,TGTGCCTGGAGCGCCTCCTACGAGCAGTACTTC
.,TRBJ1-1,.,TRBV29-1,CSVETQGGTEAFF,TGCAGCGTTGAAACGCAGGGCGGCACTGAAGCTTTCTTT
.,TRBJ1-1,few,TRBV6-5,CASRRRIQGGFEAFF,TGTGCCAGCAGGCGAAGGATTCAGGGCGGCTTCGAAGCTTTCTTT
.,TRBJ1-5,.,TRBV11-2,CASSQQNSNQPQHF,TGTGCCAGCAGCCAGCAGAACAGCAATCAGCCCCAGCATTTT
TRBD1,TRBJ2-7,.,TRBV29-1,CSVGTAYEQYF,TGCAGCGTCGGGACAGCGTACGAGCAGTACTTC
.,TRBJ2-7,.,TRBV6-1,CASSEKLGPYEQYF,TGTGCCAGCAGTGAAAAACTCGGACCCTACGAGCAGTACTTC
TRBD2,TRBJ2-1,.,TRBV25-1,CASTLTSAGEQFF,TGTGCCAGCACCCTCACTAGCGCCGGTGAGCAGTTCTTC
.,TRBJ2-1,.,TRBV11-2,CASSRDGEFPNEQFF,TGTGCCAGCAGCCGCGACGGCGAGTTCCCCAATGAGCAGTTCTTC
.,TRBJ1-1,few,TRBV29-1,CSVKDLNTEAFF,TGCAGCGTGAAGGACCTGAACACTGAAGCTTTCTTT
.,TRBJ1-3,.,TRBV30,CAWSSAGGHTIYF,TGTGCCTGGAGTTCGGCGGGAGGGCACACCATATATTTT
.,TRBJ1-2,.,TRBV5-1,CASSQMSLSGYTF,TGCGCCAGCAGCCAAATGTCTCTCTCCGGCTACACCTTC
.,TRBJ1-4,.,TRBV4-1,CASSQVLYEKLFF,TGCGCCAGCAGCCAGGTCTTATATGAAAAACTGTTTTTT
.,TRBJ2-1,few,TRBV5-6,CASRARGSSYNEQFF,TGTGCCAGCCGCGCCCGGGGGAGCTCCTACAATGAGCAGTTCTTC
.,TRBJ2-7,.,TRBV30,CAWTGLWGNEQYF,TGTGCCTGGACGGGTCTTTGGGGGAATGAGCAGTACTTC